The rows below give T cell receptor beta chains drawn from one sample of a study of human T cells and chemical hapten exposure. TCRdb analysed the RACE reads with MiXCR anew, one entry per CDR3 protein. The table records 85,000 or so distinct CDR3 sequences, 9.5% to 12% of them present only once. The source material was whole blood, sampled in connection with sensitization to the hapten diphenylcyclopropenone (DPC). Source of these receptors: a woman aged 45-59 years with alopecia areata. Some clones in this sample may be carry-over from other donors' samples. The CDR3 runs from the conserved cysteine through the conserved F or W. D genes are given only for firm matches. For some rows the clone size is stated as once, few or many, or as a class when expanded; others skip it.

V gene	clone size	J gene	D gene	CDR3 protein	CDR3 DNA
TRBV18	few	TRBJ1-6	-	CASSDSTRNNSPLHF	TGTGCCAGCTCGGACAGTACACGTAATAATTCACCCCTCCACTTT
TRBV20-1	-	TRBJ2-4	TRBD2	CSATTSGGKNIQYF	TGCAGTGCTACGACTAGCGGGGGCAAAAACATTCAGTACTTC
TRBV20-1	few	TRBJ2-1	TRBD2	CSAFSGRGQFF	TGCAGTGCTTTTAGCGGGAGGGGGCAGTTCTTC
TRBV7-9	few	TRBJ2-1	TRBD2	CASSYGGDPRIF	TGTGCCAGCAGCTATGGGGGGGACCCACGGATCTTC
TRBV7-9	few	TRBJ2-5	-	CASSGEETQYF	TGTGCCAGCAGCGGAGAAGAGACCCAGTACTTC
TRBV28	many	TRBJ2-1	-	CASSIPGTLAYEQFF	TGTGCCAGCAGTATACCAGGGACACTGGCCTATGAGCAGTTCTTC
TRBV9	many	TRBJ2-5	-	CASSYRDTEETQYF	TGTGCCAGCAGCTACCGGGACACTGAAGAGACCCAGTACTTC
TRBV27	-	TRBJ1-6	-	CASRSGTGNSPLHF	TGTGCCAGCAGATCCGGGACGGGTAATTCACCCCTCCACTTT
TRBV20-1	many	TRBJ2-3	TRBD2	CSAPRGLAGGDTQYF	TGCAGTGCCCCTAGGGGACTAGCGGGAGGAGATACGCAGTATTTT
TRBV5-1	few	TRBJ1-1	-	CASSFRRTGNTEAFF	TGCGCCAGCAGCTTCCGGCGCACAGGGAACACTGAAGCTTTCTTT
TRBV4-2	many	TRBJ2-4	-	CASSPPLASNIQYF	TGTGCCAGCAGCCCACCTCTAGCGTCGAACATTCAGTACTTC
TRBV7-2	many	TRBJ1-1	-	CASSPGQPSTEAFF	TGTGCCAGCAGTCCGGGACAACCGAGCACTGAAGCTTTCTTT
TRBV7-3	many	TRBJ1-1	-	CASSFVSGTEAFF	TGTGCCAGCAGCTTTGTGTCGGGGACTGAAGCTTTCTTT
TRBV20-1	few	TRBJ2-3	TRBD1	CSAADREGGTDTQYF	TGCAGTGCCGCAGACAGGGAAGGGGGCACAGATACGCAGTATTTT
TRBV20-1	many	TRBJ1-1	-	CSARAMSTEAFF	TGCAGTGCTAGAGCCATGTCCACTGAAGCTTTCTTT
TRBV18	many	TRBJ2-3	-	CASSPQGDTQYF	TGTGCCAGCTCACCCCAGGGAGATACGCAGTATTTT
TRBV18	many	TRBJ2-1	TRBD2	CASSQNPPASGRYNEQFF	TGTGCCAGCTCCCAGAACCCCCCAGCTAGCGGGAGATACAATGAGCAGTTCTTC
TRBV18	many	TRBJ2-1	-	CASSPIGTQLYNEQFF	TGTGCCAGCTCACCTATCGGGACACAACTCTACAATGAGCAGTTCTTC
TRBV29-1	many	TRBJ2-1	-	CSVDLSGARNEQFF	TGCAGCGTTGACTTGTCGGGGGCGCGGAATGAGCAGTTCTTC
TRBV20-1	few	TRBJ2-2	TRBD2	CSAMRTIPGLAGRTGELFF	TGCAGTGCTATGAGGACCATTCCGGGACTAGCTGGACGGACCGGGGAGCTGTTTTTT